These 32 T cell receptor beta chains were sequenced from one sample in a study of cytomegalovirus exposure and HLA in healthy donors. Primers: 60 Vbeta forward and 13 Jbeta reverse. Libraries were prepared by immunoSEQ multiplex PCR; TCRdb keeps only in-frame clonotypes and omits some of them. Among 130,000 or so clones listed, 65% to 80% were seen once. Sample: PBMCs. These TCRs come from a man aged 25-45 years in good health and CMV-seronegative.

The chain is built from TRBV27 and TRBJ2-1; D call uncertain. The CDR3 length is 13 residues. Germline CDR1 and CDR2: MNHEY and SMNVEV (reference sequence). V was cut by 3 bases and J by 5 bases, with 8 bases left in between. CDR3 DNA sequence: TGTGCCAGCAGTTTCGCGGCTGACAATGAGCAGTTCTTC. Amino acids: CASSFAADNEQFF.

In this sample, this clone turned up a few times. V usage is TRBV13 and J usage is TRBJ2-1; 8 bases fit TRBD2. The germline V gene has CDR1 PRHDT and CDR2 FYEKMQ (reference sequence). This CDR3 comprises 20 residues. V gave up 1 base and J gave up 0 bases; unmatched junction bases: 14. CDR3 nucleotides: TGTGCCAGCAGCTTAGCCCCACTAGCGGTACGGCGCAGCTCCTACAATGAGCAGTTCTTC. It specifies CASSLAPLAVRRSSYNEQFF.

This chain links TRBV6-6 with TRBJ2-7; the match to TRBD2 covers 10 bases. The trim removed 5 bases at V and 1 base at J, leaving 8 bases unmatched. Germline V gene data show CDR1 as MNHNY and CDR2 as SVGAGI (reference sequence). This CDR3 is 16 amino acids long. The chain's CDR3 is CASSGPEREGSYEQYF. The DNA for the CDR3 is TGTGCCAGCAGTGGCCCCGAGCGGGAGGGGTCCTACGAGCAGTACTTC.

The chain couples TRBV28 to TRBJ2-6; D is unresolved. Germline values: CDR1 MDHEN, CDR2 SYDVKM. The CDR3 loop spans 15 amino acids. V dropped 2 bases and J dropped 0 bases, with 5 bases sitting between them. The CDR3 loop is CASSLVASGANVLTF. CDR3 nucleotide sequence: TGTGCCAGCAGTTTAGTAGCCTCTGGGGCCAACGTCCTGACTTTC.

This sequence joins TRBV4-1 and TRBJ2-7; 10 nucleotides align to TRBD2. V was pared by 0 bases and J by 6 bases, with 5 bases of the junction left unmatched. Germline V gene data show CDR1 as MGHRA and CDR2 as YSYEKL. This CDR3 has 15 amino acids. CDR3 DNA: TGCGCCAGCAGCCAAGAACCTAGCGGGGGTCTCGAGCAGTACTTC. It is translated as CASSQEPSGGLEQYF.

V usage is TRBV14 and J usage is TRBJ1-5; 7 bases are a match to TRBD1. The junction had 7 bases not matched to a gene; V was cut back by 5 bases and J by 12 bases. Germline CDR1 reads SGHDN; CDR2 reads FVKESK. The CDR3 has 12 amino acids. Here the CDR3 DNA reads TGTGCCAGCAGCTCCGACAGGGTCCTCCAGCATTTT. Encoded protein: CASSSDRVLQHF.

This clone was counted once. This chain joins TRBV4-1 and TRBJ1-6, with TRBD1 matching over 7 bases. Looked up from germline, CDR1 is MGHRA and CDR2 is YSYEKL. Trimming at V came to 0 bases and at J to 4 bases, leaving 18 bases not matched to a gene. The CDR3 is 21 residues long. In nucleotides, the CDR3 is TGCGCCAGCAGCCAAGAGAAAATCGACGTCGGCAGGGGGTTTTATAATTCACCCCTCCACTTT. It translates to CASSQEKIDVGRGFYNSPLHF.

The chain carries TRBV19 and TRBJ2-7, with 8 bases fitting TRBD1. V trimming: 5 bases; J trimming: 5 bases; junction bases outside the gene matches: 14. Germline assignment: CDR1 LNHDA and CDR2 SQIVND (reference sequence). The CDR3 sequence is 16 residues long. The CDR3 DNA is TGTGCCAGTAGTGCGGCCCGGGACAGGTTGGCTAACGAGCAGTACTTC. Protein product: CASSAARDRLANEQYF.

The chain combines TRBV5-1 with TRBJ2-1; TRBD2 might be the D (5 bases). Trimming pared 0 bases from V and 6 bases from J, leaving 13 bases between. CDR1 and CDR2 (germline): SGHRS, YFSETQ. The CDR3 has 15 residues. The CDR3 spells CASSLETGWVNEQFF. For the CDR3, the DNA is TGCGCCAGCAGCTTGGAAACGGGATGGGTCAATGAGCAGTTCTTC.

This chain uses TRBV4-1 with TRBJ2-7; 8 bases match TRBD2. V shed 1 base, J shed 7 bases, and the junction held 9 bases outside the gene matches. This CDR3 is built from 15 residues. CDR1 MGHRA and CDR2 YSYEKL come from the germline V gene. The CDR3 DNA is TGCGCCAGCAGCCAAGGAGAAAGCGGGAGTTTTGAGCAGTACTTC. Protein: CASSQGESGSFEQYF.

The chain joins TRBV11-2 to TRBJ1-4; no clear D. The V end was cut by 5 bases, the J end by 2 bases, with 15 bases between. The CDR3 is made up of 16 amino acids. Looked up from germline, CDR1 is SGHAT and CDR2 is FQNNGV. The CDR3 sequence is CASSPQIKATNEKLFF. The CDR3 DNA sequence: TGTGCCAGCAGCCCACAAATAAAAGCGACTAATGAAAAACTGTTTTTT.

Turning to this clone: Germline is not matched at one junction end, which may reflect a read error. This sample also contains other DNA sequences that code for the same CDR3. The chain employs TRBV6-5 and TRBJ2-1, with 10 bases aligning to TRBD1. Germline CDR1 is MNHEY and CDR2 is SVGAGI. This CDR3 comprises 15 residues. This chain's CDR3 is CASSYSGTGANEQFF. CDR3 DNA sequence: TGTGCTAGCAGTTACTCTGGGACAGGGGCAAATGAGCAGTTCTTC.

V is TRBV19 and J is TRBJ2-2, with a possible D match to TRBD1 (6 bases). The CDR3 is made up of 15 amino acids. The V end was cut by 2 bases, the J end by 4 bases, with 11 bases between. CDR1 and CDR2 from the germline V gene are LNHDA and SQIVND (reference sequence). The CDR3 nucleotides read TGTGCCAGTAGTATAAAACAGGGATCCACCGGGGAGCTGTTTTTT. Translated, it gives CASSIKQGSTGELFF.

The chain links TRBV18 to TRBJ2-5; D is unresolved. Germline-derived CDR1 and CDR2 are KGHSH and LQKENI. V was clipped by 2 bases and J by 2 bases, with 9 bases between them. CDR3 length: 14 amino acids. This chain's CDR3 is CASSPVRQQETQYF. In nucleotides, the CDR3 is TGTGCCAGCTCACCAGTCCGACAACAAGAGACCCAGTACTTC.

The rearrangement links TRBV28 to TRBJ1-2; D call uncertain. The V and J ends lost 3 bases and 3 bases respectively, with 23 bases between them. The CDR3 has 18 residues. Germline V gives CDR1 MDHEN, CDR2 SYDVKM. CDR3 sequence reads: CASSFLSSSPSAHYGYTF. For the CDR3, the DNA is TGTGCCAGCAGTTTTCTATCGTCGAGCCCCAGCGCCCACTATGGCTACACCTTC.

The chain combines TRBV14 with TRBJ1-1; D gene uncertain. The CDR3 has 14 residues. In germline, CDR1 is SGHDN, CDR2 FVKESK. With 5 bases removed from V and 0 bases from J, the gap between germline ends came to 10 bases. CDR3 region: CASSIGLLNTEAFF. The DNA of the CDR3 is TGTGCCAGCAGCATAGGACTTTTGAACACTGAAGCTTTCTTT.

This chain connects TRBV30 to TRBJ2-3, with D tentatively TRBD2 (6 bases). Germline values: CDR1 GTSNPN, CDR2 SVGIG (reference sequence). This CDR3 is built from 15 residues. The ends were cut back, 4 bases at V and 6 bases at J, with 20 bases in the middle. The DNA of the CDR3 is TGTGCCTGGACCCCCGACTGGGGGGTTACGGATACGCAGTATTTT. It is translated as CAWTPDWGVTDTQYF.

This clone turned up a few times. The chain carries TRBV5-6 and TRBJ2-1, with a weak D call TRBD2 (5 bases). CDR1 is SGHDT and CDR2 is YYEEEE in the germline V gene. CDR3 length equals 14 residues. The ends were cut back, 1 base at V and 6 bases at J, with 11 bases in the middle. CDR3: CASSLFSAVNEQFF. CDR3 DNA sequence: TGTGCCAGCAGCTTGTTTAGCGCCGTCAATGAGCAGTTCTTC. Looking up the rest from reference TRBV5-6 and TRBJ2-1 gives the full variable domain: DAGVTQSPTHLIKTRGQQVTLRCSPKSGHDTVSWYQQALGQGPQFIFQYYEEEERQRGNFPDRFSGHQFPNYSSELNVNALLLGDSALYLCASSLFSAVNEQFFGPGTRLTVL.

This rearrangement joins TRBV25-1 to TRBJ2-3; D unresolved. CDR1 is MGHDK and CDR2 is SYGVNS in the germline V gene. V gave up 7 bases and J gave up 1 base, with 12 bases separating them. The CDR3 runs 14 residues. CDR3 in amino acids: CASKEPVGTDTQYF. DNA for the CDR3: TGTGCCAGCAAGGAGCCGGTGGGCACAGATACGCAGTATTTT.

The V gene is TRBV19, the J gene TRBJ2-3; 10 bases align to TRBD2. This CDR3 is built from 16 residues. The trim removed 6 bases at V and 2 bases at J, leaving 8 bases unmatched. Germline V CDR1 and CDR2: LNHDA, SQIVND (reference sequence). CDR3 residues: CASRRTSGTPTDTQYF. CDR3 DNA: TGTGCCAGTAGAAGGACTAGCGGAACTCCCACAGATACGCAGTATTTT.

V usage is TRBV30 and J usage is TRBJ1-3, with no clear D. The CDR3 length is 14 residues. V was pared by 0 bases and J by 0 bases, with 6 bases between. The germline V gene encodes CDR1 GTSNPN and CDR2 SVGIG (reference sequence). CDR3 nucleotide sequence: TGTGCCTGGAGTGTATTGGCCTCTGGAAACACCATATATTTT. It translates to CAWSVLASGNTIYF.

This chain links TRBV11-2 with TRBJ1-2, with 9 bases lining up with TRBD1. The CDR3 spans 15 residues. CDR1 and CDR2 from the germline V gene are SGHAT and FQNNGV. Germline trimming cut 5 bases from V and 1 base from J; bases unmatched to any gene: 5. The CDR3 here is CASSAGQGLNYGYTF. The CDR3 nucleotides read TGTGCCAGCAGCGCAGGACAGGGGCTTAACTATGGCTACACCTTC.

The V call is TRBV5-4, the J call TRBJ1-2, with TRBD1 matching over 7 bases. Germline CDR1 and CDR2: SGHNT and YYREEE (reference sequence). V gave up 0 bases and J gave up 4 bases; unmatched junction bases: 6. The CDR3 has 15 residues. CDR3 amino acids: CASSLEGARSYGYTF. CDR3 nucleotides: TGTGCCAGCAGCTTGGAGGGGGCGCGAAGCTATGGCTACACCTTC.

The chain links TRBV28 to TRBJ1-2; no clear D. The CDR3 is 12 amino acids. The V gene's germline CDR1 is MDHEN and CDR2 SYDVKM. V lost 10 bases and J lost 8, with 17 bases in between. The CDR3 is CATVVATVGYTF. The CDR3 DNA follows: TGTGCCACCGTCGTCGCTACGGTCGGCTACACCTTC.

This clone was counted a single time. The rearrangement uses TRBV19 and TRBJ1-2; 8 nucleotides match TRBD1. The germline V gene has CDR1 LNHDA and CDR2 SQIVND (reference sequence). The CDR3 runs to 14 residues. The J segment lost 8 bases and the V segment lost 4 bases, leaving 9 bases of the junction unmatched. The CDR3 region has the DNA TGTGCCAGTAGTAATTCGGACAGGGAAATAGGCTACACCTTC. It is translated as CASSNSDREIGYTF.

Only one count was recorded for this clone. The chain joins TRBV19 to TRBJ2-2; 7 nucleotides align to TRBD1. V was clipped by 7 bases and J by 4 bases; unmatched bases: 6. Germline V lookup: CDR1 LNHDA, CDR2 SQIVND (reference sequence). This CDR3 spans 14 amino acids. Here the CDR3 reads CASNPGTVTGELFF. In DNA form, the CDR3 reads TGTGCCAGTAACCCAGGGACAGTCACCGGGGAGCTGTTTTTT.

This chain uses TRBV6-1 with TRBJ2-1; the match to TRBD1 covers 9 bases. The CDR3 is made up of 15 amino acids. V shed 8 bases and J 7 bases; nucleotides not matched to a gene: 12. Germline CDR1 is MNHNS and CDR2 is SASEGT. The CDR3 protein is CASGLGQGLLNEQFF. In nucleotides, the CDR3 is TGTGCCAGCGGCCTGGGACAGGGACTTTTGAATGAGCAGTTCTTC.

The rearrangement joins TRBV23-1 to TRBJ2-6, with D possibly TRBD1 on 5 matching bases. TRBV23-1 is classed as an ORF, of uncertain function. Trimming shortened V by 4 bases and J by 1 base, and 14 bases separated the two germline ends. The CDR3 runs to 17 residues. In nucleotides, the CDR3 is TGCGCCAGCAGTCCCCCTGGTGGGGCTTCTGGGGCCAACGTCCTGACTTTC. Amino acids: CASSPPGGASGANVLTF.

The chain joins TRBV7-2 to TRBJ2-5; tentative D call: TRBD1 (5 bases). Trimming left V 1 base short and J 5 bases short, with 17 bases between. Germline CDR1 reads SGHTA; CDR2 reads FQGNSA. CDR3 length equals 16 residues. CDR3 DNA sequence: TGTGCCAGCAGCTTAGTTCCAGGGTCCCCAGGGGAGACCCAGTACTTC. It specifies CASSLVPGSPGETQYF.

The rearrangement uses TRBV6-6 and TRBJ1-4; weak D call: TRBD1 (5 bases). The CDR3 totals 14 residues. CDR1 and CDR2 from the germline V gene are MNHNY and SVGAGI (reference sequence). V was cut by 7 bases and J by 7 bases, with 16 bases left in between. The CDR3 protein is CASNQRQQSEKLFF. The DNA of the CDR3 is TGTGCCAGCAATCAGAGACAGCAGAGTGAAAAACTGTTTTTT.

J is TRBJ2-2 and V is TRBV2; perhaps TRBD1 as D (6 bases). The CDR3 sequence is 14 residues long. Trimming shortened V by 7 bases and J by 3 bases, and 12 bases separated the two germline ends. Germline values: CDR1 SNHLY, CDR2 FYNNEI. CDR3: CASMGAGDTGELFF. CDR3 in DNA: TGTGCCAGCATGGGGGCTGGGGACACCGGGGAGCTGTTTTTT.

V gene TRBV5-4 combines with J gene TRBJ1-2; 9 positions agree with TRBD1. The V and J ends lost 5 bases and 5 bases, in that order; junction bases with no gene match: 7. This CDR3 region has 14 residues. CDR1 and CDR2 (germline): SGHNT, YYREEE (reference sequence). In DNA, the CDR3 is TGTGCCAGCAGACAAACCGGGACAGGGTATGGCTACACCTTC. Amino acid sequence: CASRQTGTGYGYTF.